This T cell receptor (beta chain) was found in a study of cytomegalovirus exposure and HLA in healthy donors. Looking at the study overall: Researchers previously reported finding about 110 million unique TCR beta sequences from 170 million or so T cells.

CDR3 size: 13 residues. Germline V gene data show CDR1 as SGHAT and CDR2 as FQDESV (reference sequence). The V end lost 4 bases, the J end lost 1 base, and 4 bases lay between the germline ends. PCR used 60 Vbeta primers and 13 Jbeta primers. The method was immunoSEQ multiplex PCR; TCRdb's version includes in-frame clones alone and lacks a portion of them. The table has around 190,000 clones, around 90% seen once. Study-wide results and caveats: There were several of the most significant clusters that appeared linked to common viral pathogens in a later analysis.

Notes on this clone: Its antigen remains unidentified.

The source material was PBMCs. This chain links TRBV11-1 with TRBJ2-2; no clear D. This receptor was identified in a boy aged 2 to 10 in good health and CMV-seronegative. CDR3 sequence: CASSSRNTGELFF. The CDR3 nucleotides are TGTGCCAGCAGCTCCCGGAACACCGGGGAGCTGTTTTTT.